The sequence of this TCR beta chain was determined in a study of cytomegalovirus exposure and HLA in healthy donors. Study details: Roughly 179 million T cells yielded approximately 100 million unique TCR beta sequences, as an earlier analysis found.

The germline gives CDR1 SGHNT, CDR2 YYREEE (reference sequence). Unmatched junction bases numbered 5, after V lost 4 bases and J lost 3 bases. This CDR3 comprises 16 residues. The PCR employed 60 Vbeta primers together with 13 Jbeta primers. Profiled with immunoSEQ multiplex PCR; TCRdb holds only in-frame clones, not every one. This table holds 140,000 or so clones, 80% found once. The receptor was isolated from a woman aged 30 to 39 in good health and CMV-seronegative. The chain joins TRBV5-4 to TRBJ2-7; 15 nucleotides agree with TRBD2. Sequences were obtained from PBMCs. For the CDR3, the DNA is TGTGCCAGCAGCCGACCGGGACTAGCGGGGGGCTACGAGCAGTACTTC. Protein product: CASSRPGLAGGYEQYF.